The 18 T cell receptor beta chains reported below all come from one sample, sequenced in a study of HIV-infected patients and healthy controls. Around 0.5 ug RNA was reverse transcribed with alpha and beta constant-region primers. Each of the alpha and beta chains got its own library through chain-specific third strand synthesis with indices. MiXCR, run by TCRdb on the 5' RACE reads, gives a single entry per CDR3 protein. The sample has approximately 12,000 distinct CDR3 sequences, over 4% seen once. All unsorted peripheral T cells were captured because whole blood was used without fractionation. Specimen: blood. These receptors all come from an adult in good health.

This clonotype was seen ten or more times. V and J are TRBV2 and TRBJ1-1; D perhaps matches TRBD1 (5 bases). Trimming pared 6 bases from V and 0 bases from J, leaving 14 bases between. The CDR3 sequence is 15 residues long. Germline V gives CDR1 SNHLY, CDR2 FYNNEI. This CDR3 reads CASRMGPGLNTEAFF. The CDR3 coding sequence is TGTGCCAGCAGAATGGGGCCAGGGCTGAACACTGAAGCTTTCTTT. Supplemented by reference TRBV2 and TRBJ1-1, the full variable domain reads EPEVTQTPSHQVTQMGQEVILRCVPISNHLYFYWYRQILGQKVEFLVSFYNNEISEKSEIFDDQFSVERPDGSNFTLKIRSTKLEDSAMYFCASRMGPGLNTEAFFGQGTRLTVV.

This clonotype is medium-sized within its sample. CDR3 nucleotide sequence: TGTGCCAGCACCCTACTCGCTAATCAGCCCCAGCATTTT. Its protein product is CASTLLANQPQHF. The J gene is TRBJ1-5, the V gene TRBV12-3 or TRBV12-4; no firm D call. The CDR3 is 13 amino acids. V was clipped by 7 bases and J by 4 bases, with 11 bases between them.

CDR3 protein: CASSQPGAGSMYEQYF. The CDR3 nucleotides read TGTGCCAGTAGCCAACCGGGGGCAGGGTCGATGTACGAGCAGTACTTC. The gene calls are TRBV19 and TRBJ2-7; D tentatively fits TRBD1 or TRBD2 (6 bases each). This CDR3 has 16 amino acids. Germline CDR1 and CDR2: LNHDA and SQIVND (reference sequence). V gave up 6 bases and J gave up 4 bases, with 22 bases separating them.

This clonotype qualifies as medium-sized. This rearrangement joins TRBV6-1 to TRBJ1-5; D gene uncertain. Trimming stripped 0 bases from V and 7 bases from J, with 13 bases between. Looked up from germline, CDR1 is MNHNS and CDR2 is SASEGT. CDR3 length: 15 residues. CDR3 in DNA: TGTGCCAGCAGTGAAGCGGCAGATTGGTCCCAGCCCCAGCATTTT. Translated: CASSEAADWSQPQHF.

By sample share, this clonotype is medium-sized. V and J are TRBV6-5 and TRBJ1-1, with TRBD1 matching 9 bases. There are 14 residues in the CDR3. From germline, CDR1 is MNHEY and CDR2 SVGAGI. V shed 8 bases and J 2 bases; nucleotides not matched to a gene: 6. CDR3 region: CASGPDRGNTEAFF. CDR3 nucleotide sequence: TGTGCCAGCGGGCCGGACAGGGGTAACACTGAAGCTTTCTTT.

This clonotype was detected many times. The rearrangement links TRBV29-1 to TRBJ1-2; D is uncertain. This CDR3 is 11 amino acids long. Germline CDR1 is SQVTM and CDR2 is ANQGSEA. Trimming left V 4 bases short and J 8 bases short, with 11 bases between. The CDR3 DNA is TGCAGCGTTGTATCAGGTAGCGGCTACACCTTC. Residues: CSVVSGSGYTF.

In this sample, this clonotype turned up many times. The chain has TRBV19 and TRBJ1-2; 8 nucleotides line up with TRBD1. Germline lookup yields CDR1 LNHDA and CDR2 SQIVND (reference sequence). This CDR3 contains 15 residues. Trimming removed 5 bases from V and 4 bases from J; junction bases left unmatched: 9. As DNA, the CDR3 is TGTGCCAGTAGTCAACTGGCAGGGGGCGGCTATGGCTACACCTTC. Amino acid sequence: CASSQLAGGGYGYTF.

This clonotype was seen ten or more times. This sequence joins TRBV2 and TRBJ1-6, with 11 bases that match TRBD1. The CDR3 runs to 16 residues. Losses at the gene ends were 3 bases for V and 9 bases for J; bases not matched to a gene: 7. CDR1 SNHLY and CDR2 FYNNEI come from the germline V gene. CDR3 nucleotides: TGTGCCAGCAGTGAGGGGGGGACAGGGGGGATTTCACCCCTCCACTTT. This sequence encodes CASSEGGTGGISPLHF.

This clonotype was seen repeatedly, ten times or more. The V call is TRBV28, the J call TRBJ2-4, with no clear D. Looked up from germline, CDR1 is MDHEN and CDR2 is SYDVKM. The V and J ends lost 8 bases and 3 bases respectively, with 11 bases between them. The length of the CDR3 is 13 residues. The CDR3, as DNA: TGTGCCAGCGCGGACGGTGACAAAAACATTCAGTACTTC. It encodes CASADGDKNIQYF. The full variable domain, rest sourced from reference TRBV28 and TRBJ2-4, is DVKVTQSSRYLVKRTGEKVFLECVQDMDHENMFWYRQDPGLGLRLIYFSYDVKMKEKGDIPEGYSVSREKKERFSLILESASTNQTSMYLCASADGDKNIQYFGAGTRLSVL.

Ten or more counts support this clonotype. The chain couples TRBV20-1 to TRBJ2-3; unclear D gene. With 3 bases removed from V and 4 bases from J, the gap between germline ends came to 8 bases. Looked up from germline, CDR1 is DFQATT and CDR2 is SNEGSKA (reference sequence). CDR3 length equals 12 residues. CDR3 DNA: TGCAGTGCTAGCCCCTCGGCAGATACGCAGTATTTT. Protein: CSASPSADTQYF.

Many counts were recorded for this clonotype. The chain has TRBV4-1 and TRBJ1-2; the D is unclear. The CDR3 consists of 14 residues. Trimming took 0 bases from V and 2 from J, leaving 7 bases between them. CDR1 MGHRA and CDR2 YSYEKL come from the germline V gene. Here the CDR3 reads CASSQDIGNYGYTF. In DNA, the CDR3 is TGCGCCAGCAGCCAAGATATAGGGAACTATGGCTACACCTTC.

Judged by abundance, this clonotype is medium-sized. The CDR3 bases are TGCGCCAGCAGCCCGGCTAGCGGGGGGGCCGCAGATACGCAGTATTTT. It encodes CASSPASGGAADTQYF. The chain recombines TRBV5-1 with TRBJ2-3; 12 bases map to TRBD2. The CDR3 has 16 amino acids. Per germline, CDR1 SGHRS and CDR2 YFSETQ. V lost 4 bases, J lost 4 bases, and 7 bases stayed unmatched.

This clonotype was recorded many times. The rearrangement links TRBV20-1 to TRBJ1-2, with D maybe TRBD1 (6 bases). This CDR3 comprises 14 residues. Deletions cut 2 bases from V and 2 bases from J, with 12 bases between. Germline V lookup: CDR1 DFQATT, CDR2 SNEGSKA (reference sequence). CDR3 coding DNA: TGCAGTGCTAGACCAGACAGGCGCAACTATGGCTACACCTTC. Its translation: CSARPDRRNYGYTF.

By proportion, this clonotype is medium-sized. This rearrangement joins TRBV5-5 to TRBJ1-1, with 9 positions matching TRBD1. Trimming cost V 4 bases and J 3 bases; bases outside gene matches: 7. The CDR3 totals 15 residues. Germline CDR1 SGHKS, CDR2 YYEKEE (reference sequence). The CDR3 coding sequence is TGTGCCAGCAGCAACCCGGGACAGGGTGACACTGAAGCTTTCTTT. As protein: CASSNPGQGDTEAFF.

This clonotype was seen many times. The chain uses TRBV6-2 or TRBV6-3 and TRBJ1-3, with D hard to call. The CDR3 is 15 amino acids. Germline-derived CDR1 and CDR2 are MNHEY and SVGEGT. With 2 bases removed from V and 3 bases from J, the gap between germline ends came to 11 bases. CDR3 residues: CASSYAVLVGNTIYF. CDR3 coding DNA: TGTGCCAGCAGTTACGCCGTCCTGGTTGGAAACACCATATATTTT.

In this sample, this clonotype turned up many times. J is TRBJ2-7 and V is TRBV4-1; a possible D gene is TRBD1 (6 bases). This CDR3 contains 11 residues. Trimming left V 2 bases short and J 13 bases short, with 12 bases between. CDR1 is MGHRA, CDR2 YSYEKL, per germline. CDR3 sequence reads: CASSQKDSLYF. CDR3 DNA: TGCGCCAGCAGCCAAAAGGACAGCCTATACTTC.

On this clonotype: This sequence may be a read error, since a much larger clone differs from it by one base. This chain joins TRBV7-2 and TRBJ2-3; TRBD2 matches 10 bases. Germline V gene lookup returns CDR1 SGHTA and CDR2 FQGNSA. The CDR3 sequence is 15 residues long. The CDR3 nucleotides are TGTGCCAGCAGCCCCCGAGCGGGGGGGCCAGATACGCAGAATTTT. Translation gives CASSPRAGGPDTQNF. Full variable domain (outside the CDR3, taken from reference TRBV7-2 and TRBJ2-3): GAGVSQSPSNKVTEKGKDVELRCDPISGHTALYWYRQSLGQGLEFLIYFQGNSAPDKSGLPSDRFSAERTGGSVSTLTIQRTQQEDSAVYLCASSPRAGGPDTQNFGPGTRLTVL.

This clonotype was observed many times. The chain carries TRBV27 and TRBJ2-6; D might be TRBD1 (5 bases). The germline CDR1 and CDR2 sequences are MNHEY and SMNVEV (reference sequence). V was cut by 6 bases and J by 0 bases, with 9 bases left in between. This CDR3 has 15 amino acids. CDR3 residues: CASRPGHSGANVLTF. CDR3 sequence (DNA): TGTGCCAGCAGGCCAGGGCACTCTGGGGCCAACGTCCTGACTTTC.